What follows are 23 T cell receptor beta chains derived from one specimen sequenced in a study of T cells in Graves' hyperthyroidism and ophthalmopathy (dated by TCRdb to the late 2010s). The library relied on multiplex PCR. Data came from an Illumina HiSeq 2000. TCR beta CDR3 regions were amplified from RNA transcripts. The first round of RT-PCR for the TCR CDR3 was performed with the HTBI primer set and the Qiagen OneStep RT-PCR kit. The raw public reads went through TCRdb reprocessing: fastp at Q25, MiXCR clone calling, in-frame beta chains kept. A single entry per CDR3 protein holds the most common genes and DNA from its merged rows. The table for this sample lists under 750,000 distinct CDR3 sequences; 18% of them were counted only once. Over 15% of the sample is taken by the ten largest. What was sequenced was blood. These receptors were collected from a woman in her forties or fifties with Graves' hyperthyroidism that later progressed to Graves' ophthalmopathy.

The rearrangement uses TRBV9 and TRBJ2-1, with 8 bases that match TRBD2. In germline, CDR1 is SGDLS, CDR2 YYNGEE. The CDR3 length is 15 residues. Trimming took 3 bases from V and 4 from J; bases not matched to a gene: 6. The chain's CDR3 is CASSGGAGVYNEQFF. The CDR3 DNA follows: TGTGCCAGCAGCGGCGGAGCGGGGGTGTACAATGAGCAGTTCTTC.

The CDR3 nucleotides are TGCGCCAGCAGTCCCCTCGGGCTAGGCTACACCTTC. This codes for CASSPLGLGYTF. This chain joins TRBV5-1 and TRBJ1-2; D gene ambiguous. CDR1 SGHRS and CDR2 YFSETQ come from the germline V gene. This CDR3 is 12 amino acids long. The V end lost 5 bases, the J end lost 8 bases, and 13 bases lay between the germline ends.

This clonotype was observed a few times. The CDR3 reads CSARDQGDLTDTQYF. Here the CDR3 DNA reads TGCAGTGCTAGAGACCAGGGGGATCTCACAGATACGCAGTATTTT. V is TRBV20-1 and J is TRBJ2-3, with 7 bases aligning to TRBD1. The CDR3 is 15 residues long. CDR1 and CDR2 (germline): DFQATT, SNEGSKA (reference sequence). V dropped 0 bases and J dropped 2; count of bases not matched to a gene: 5.

This clonotype has a count of ten or more. The chain carries TRBV2 and TRBJ2-2; the match to TRBD2 covers 9 bases. Losses at the gene ends were 7 bases for V and 2 bases for J; bases not matched to a gene: 8. This CDR3 has 16 residues. CDR1 is SNHLY and CDR2 is FYNNEI in the germline V gene. CDR3 bases: TGTGCCAGCAATAGAAGAGCGGGGGGAAACACCGGGGAGCTGTTTTTT. It is translated as CASNRRAGGNTGELFF.

This clonotype has more than one count but fewer than ten. The genes are TRBV15 and TRBJ2-1, with 9 bases fitting TRBD2. J was trimmed by 8 bases and V by 3 bases; bases with no gene match: 5. The CDR3 spans 14 residues. Germline V CDR1 and CDR2: LNHNV, YYDKDF (reference sequence). In DNA form, the CDR3 reads TGTGCCACCAGCAGGAGGACTAGCGTGTATGAGCAGTTCTTC. This gives the protein CATSRRTSVYEQFF.

This chain connects TRBV29-1 to TRBJ2-5; 7 bases are shared with TRBD1. J gave up 5 bases and V 7 bases, and 7 bases lay outside the gene matches. This CDR3 spans 12 amino acids. Germline values: CDR1 SQVTM, CDR2 ANQGSEA. The CDR3 loop reads CSAGQVGETQYF. In DNA form, the CDR3 reads TGCAGCGCCGGACAGGTCGGGGAGACCCAGTACTTC.

This sequence joins TRBV10-3 and TRBJ1-5; 7 nucleotides align to TRBD1. This CDR3 is 15 amino acids long. CDR1 is ENHRY and CDR2 is SYGVKD in the germline V gene. V trimming: 6 bases; J trimming: 3 bases; junction bases outside the gene matches: 8. CDR3 in DNA: TGTGCCATCAGCAACCGGGACAGCTACAATCAGCCCCAGCATTTT. This sequence encodes CAISNRDSYNQPQHF.

The gene calls are TRBV5-1 and TRBJ1-5; D possibly corresponds to TRBD1 (5 bases). This CDR3 has 15 amino acids. Germline loops: CDR1 SGHRS, CDR2 YFSETQ. Trimming removed 1 base at V and 0 bases at J, with 8 bases between. CDR3 protein: CASSLLGTSNQPQHF. The CDR3 DNA reads as TGCGCCAGCAGCTTGTTAGGGACTAGCAATCAGCCCCAGCATTTT.

The J gene is TRBJ1-2, the V gene TRBV20-1; 9 bases agree with TRBD1. The CDR3 covers 15 residues. V shed 4 bases and J 3 bases; nucleotides not matched to a gene: 9. Germline values: CDR1 DFQATT, CDR2 SNEGSKA (reference sequence). The CDR3 loop is CSAIRDRARYYGYTF. DNA for the CDR3: TGCAGTGCTATCCGGGACAGGGCACGTTACTATGGCTACACCTTC.

The V and J genes are TRBV20-1 and TRBJ1-5, with unresolved D. The V gene lost 0 bases and the J gene lost 2 bases, with 8 bases spanning the gap. CDR1 and CDR2 (germline): DFQATT, SNEGSKA (reference sequence). CDR3 size: 14 residues. The CDR3 loop reads CSAREGLGNQPQHF. The CDR3 DNA follows: TGCAGTGCTAGAGAGGGTTTAGGCAATCAGCCCCAGCATTTT.

This chain joins TRBV5-1 and TRBJ1-1; 8 bases match TRBD1. CDR3 length: 16 amino acids. Germline V lookup: CDR1 SGHRS, CDR2 YFSETQ. The J segment lost 3 bases and the V segment lost 4 bases, leaving 11 bases of the junction unmatched. DNA for the CDR3: TGCGCCAGCAGCCCCGGGACAGGTAGTGTGGACACTGAAGCTTTCTTT. Translation gives CASSPGTGSVDTEAFF. The whole variable domain, filled in from reference TRBV5-1 and TRBJ1-1, reads KAGVTQTPRYLIKTRGQQVTLSCSPISGHRSVSWYQQTPGQGLQFLFEYFSETQRNKGNFPGRFSGRQFSNSRSEMNVSTLELGDSALYLCASSPGTGSVDTEAFFGQGTRLTVV.

This clonotype has ten or more counts. The CDR3 DNA follows: TGTGCCAGCAGCTTAGATGGGGGAAATAATTCACCCCTCCACTTT. Translating gives CASSLDGGNNSPLHF. The V call is TRBV11-2, the J call TRBJ1-6, with a weak D call TRBD1 (5 bases). V was cut by 0 bases and J by 5 bases, with 8 bases left in between. CDR1 SGHAT and CDR2 FQNNGV come from the germline V gene. This CDR3 is 15 amino acids long.

This clonotype showed up many times. The rearrangement uses TRBV11-2 and TRBJ1-2, with D uncertain. Germline V gene sequence: CDR1 SGHAT, CDR2 FQNNGV. The CDR3 runs to 15 residues. V was cut by 1 base and J by 6 bases, with 15 bases left in between. The CDR3, as DNA: TGTGCCAGCAGCTTAGTTCGAGGGATCCGGAATGGCTACACCTTC. This sequence encodes CASSLVRGIRNGYTF.

This sequence joins TRBV9 and TRBJ1-5; TRBD1 might be the D (5 bases). Germline V gene lookup returns CDR1 SGDLS and CDR2 YYNGEE. CDR3 length equals 12 residues. V was pared by 4 bases and J by 9 bases, with 11 bases between. The CDR3 DNA reads TGTGCCAGCAGCTCTATCGGGGGGCCCCAGCATTTT. Translated: CASSSIGGPQHF.

This clonotype was seen ten or more times. This chain connects TRBV19 to TRBJ1-1; no reliable D call. Germline V CDR1 and CDR2: LNHDA, SQIVND (reference sequence). The CDR3 is 14 amino acids. Trimming removed 3 bases from V and 0 bases from J, with 8 bases in between. CDR3 sequence (DNA): TGTGCCAGTAGTATTTACGGGTTGAACACTGAAGCTTTCTTT. The encoded protein is CASSIYGLNTEAFF.

Only a few counts were recorded for this clonotype. The V gene is TRBV12-3 or TRBV12-4, the J gene TRBJ2-2; 8 bases map to TRBD2. J lost 6 bases, V lost 5 bases, and 8 bases had no gene match. The length of the CDR3 is 15 residues. Written as DNA, the CDR3 is TGTGCCAGCAGTCTCACGGGACTAGGTTCCGGGGAGCTGTTTTTT. Its translation is CASSLTGLGSGELFF.

This clonotype was observed many times. The chain uses TRBV6-2 or TRBV6-3 and TRBJ2-3; 10 bases agree with TRBD2. The V gene's germline CDR1 is MNHEY and CDR2 SVGEGT. V dropped 0 bases and J dropped 3; count of bases not matched to a gene: 6. The CDR3 sequence is 17 residues long. The CDR3, as DNA: TGTGCCAGCAGTTACTCGAATCTAGCGGGGGCGACAGATACGCAGTATTTT. Translation gives CASSYSNLAGATDTQYF.

This clonotype was recorded at least ten times. This chain uses TRBV4-1 with TRBJ2-1; the D gene is possibly TRBD2 (7 bases). CDR1 is MGHRA, CDR2 YSYEKL, per germline. The V end was cut by 2 bases, the J end by 3 bases, with 11 bases between. This CDR3 comprises 15 residues. In nucleotides, the CDR3 is TGCGCCAGCAGCCAATGGGGGGGCCTCTACAATGAGCAGTTCTTC. Encoded protein: CASSQWGGLYNEQFF.

The rearrangement joins TRBV19 to TRBJ2-1, with D perhaps TRBD2 (5 bases). This CDR3 region has 15 residues. V lost 8 bases and J 0 bases, leaving 14 bases between the germline ends. Germline CDR1 LNHDA, CDR2 SQIVND (reference sequence). CDR3 sequence: CASSDLFGSYNEQFF. CDR3 sequence (DNA): TGTGCCAGTTCGGACTTGTTTGGCTCCTACAATGAGCAGTTCTTC.

At least ten counts were recorded for this clonotype. The V call is TRBV20-1, the J call TRBJ1-2; tentatively, D is TRBD1 (6 bases). The CDR3 is 11 residues long. Germline V gene lookup returns CDR1 DFQATT and CDR2 SNEGSKA (reference sequence). The CDR3 loop is CSFGQPGGYTF. CDR3 sequence (DNA): TGCAGCTTCGGACAGCCAGGAGGCTACACCTTC.

The DNA of the CDR3 is TGTGCCAGCAGCTCAGAGTCATTAGCGCTCCACGAGCAGTACTTC. As protein: CASSSESLALHEQYF. V usage is TRBV7-6 and J usage is TRBJ2-7; D perhaps matches TRBD2 (5 bases). V gave up 4 bases and J gave up 5 bases, with 18 bases separating them. The CDR3 sequence is 15 residues long. CDR1 is SGHVS, CDR2 FNYEAQ, per germline.

The rearrangement links TRBV20-1 to TRBJ1-1; D uncertain. The CDR3 runs 13 residues. V was trimmed by 6 bases and J by 1 base, leaving 12 bases between them. Germline CDR1 and CDR2: DFQATT and SNEGSKA (reference sequence). CDR3 nucleotide sequence: TGCAGTGCCCCGGGATCGACGAACACTGAAGCTTTCTTT. Its translation is CSAPGSTNTEAFF.

This clonotype was found a few times. V gene TRBV5-1 combines with J gene TRBJ2-1, with 13 bases lining up with TRBD2. This CDR3 comprises 17 residues. The V and J ends lost 4 bases and 8 bases, in that order; junction bases with no gene match: 12. Per the germline V gene, CDR1 is SGHRS and CDR2 is YFSETQ. DNA of the CDR3: TGCGCCAGCAGCCCTGGACTAGCGGGGGCCGATTACGATGAGCAGTTCTTC. Translated, it gives CASSPGLAGADYDEQFF.